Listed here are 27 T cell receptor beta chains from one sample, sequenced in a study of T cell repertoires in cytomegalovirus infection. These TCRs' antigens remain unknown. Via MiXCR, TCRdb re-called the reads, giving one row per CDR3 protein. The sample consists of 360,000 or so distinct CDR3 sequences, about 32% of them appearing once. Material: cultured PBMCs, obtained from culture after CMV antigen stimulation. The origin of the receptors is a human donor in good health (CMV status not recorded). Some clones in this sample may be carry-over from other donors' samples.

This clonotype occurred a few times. Here the CDR3 DNA reads TGTGCCAGCAGGGGGACAGGGGTGCACGAGCAGTACTTC. Protein sequence: CASRGTGVHEQYF. The chain combines TRBV28 with TRBJ2-7; TRBD1 matches at 10 bases. Germline V gives CDR1 MDHEN, CDR2 SYDVKM. This CDR3 has 13 amino acids. The trim removed 6 bases at V and 5 bases at J, leaving 4 bases unmatched. The whole variable domain, remainder taken from reference TRBV28 and TRBJ2-7, is DVKVTQSSRYLVKRTGEKVFLECVQDMDHENMFWYRQDPGLGLRLIYFSYDVKMKEKGDIPEGYSVSREKKERFSLILESASTNQTSMYLCASRGTGVHEQYFGPGTRLTVT.

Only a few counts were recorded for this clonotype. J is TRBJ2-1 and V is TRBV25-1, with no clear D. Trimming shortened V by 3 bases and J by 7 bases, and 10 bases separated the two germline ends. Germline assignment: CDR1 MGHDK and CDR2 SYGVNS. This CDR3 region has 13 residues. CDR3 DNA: TGTGCCAGCAGTGATCCGATGGAGAATGAGCAGTTCTTC. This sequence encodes CASSDPMENEQFF.

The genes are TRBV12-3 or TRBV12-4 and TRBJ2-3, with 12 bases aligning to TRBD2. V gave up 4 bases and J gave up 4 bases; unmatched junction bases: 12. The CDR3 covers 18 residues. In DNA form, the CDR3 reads TGTGCCAGCAGTTCCCTAGCGGGAGGGCAATTGAGTGCAGATACGCAGTATTTT. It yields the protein CASSSLAGGQLSADTQYF.

The CDR3: CATSDFGVGEQFF. The DNA for the CDR3 is TGTGCCACCAGTGATTTCGGTGTCGGTGAGCAGTTCTTC. The rearrangement uses TRBV24-1 and TRBJ2-1, with D hard to call. V shed 1 base and J shed 9 bases, with 9 bases lying between them. This CDR3 is built from 13 residues. Germline V gene data show CDR1 as KGHDR and CDR2 as SFDVKD.

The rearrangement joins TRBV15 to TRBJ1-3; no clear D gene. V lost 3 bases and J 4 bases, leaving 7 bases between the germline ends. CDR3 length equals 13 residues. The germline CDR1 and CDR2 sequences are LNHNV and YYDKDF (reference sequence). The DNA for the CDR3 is TGTGCCACCAGCAGGGATCCGGGAAACACCATATATTTT. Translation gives CATSRDPGNTIYF.

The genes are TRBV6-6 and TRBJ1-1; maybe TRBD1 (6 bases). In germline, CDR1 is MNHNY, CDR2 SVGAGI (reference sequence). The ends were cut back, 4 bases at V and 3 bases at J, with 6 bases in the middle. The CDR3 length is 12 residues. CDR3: CASSWTDTEAFF. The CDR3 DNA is TGTGCCAGCAGTTGGACAGACACTGAAGCTTTCTTT.

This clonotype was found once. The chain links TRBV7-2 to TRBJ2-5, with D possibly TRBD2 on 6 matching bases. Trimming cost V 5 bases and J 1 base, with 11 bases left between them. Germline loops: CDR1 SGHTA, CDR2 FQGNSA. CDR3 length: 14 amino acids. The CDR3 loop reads CASSRDSSQETQYF. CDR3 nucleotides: TGTGCCAGCAGCCGGGACTCGAGCCAAGAGACCCAGTACTTC.

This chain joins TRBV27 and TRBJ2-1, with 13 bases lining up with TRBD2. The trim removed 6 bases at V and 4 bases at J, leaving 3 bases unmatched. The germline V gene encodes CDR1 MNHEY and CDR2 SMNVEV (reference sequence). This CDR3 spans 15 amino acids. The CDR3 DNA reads TGTGCCAGCAGACTAGCGGGAGGGAAATACAATGAGCAGTTCTTC. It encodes CASRLAGGKYNEQFF.

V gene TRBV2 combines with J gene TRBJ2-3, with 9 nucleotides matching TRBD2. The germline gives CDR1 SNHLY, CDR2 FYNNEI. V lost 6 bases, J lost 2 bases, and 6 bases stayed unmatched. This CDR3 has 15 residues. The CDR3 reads CASRGPGLATDTQYF. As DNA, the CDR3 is TGTGCCAGCAGGGGACCGGGACTAGCCACAGATACGCAGTATTTT.

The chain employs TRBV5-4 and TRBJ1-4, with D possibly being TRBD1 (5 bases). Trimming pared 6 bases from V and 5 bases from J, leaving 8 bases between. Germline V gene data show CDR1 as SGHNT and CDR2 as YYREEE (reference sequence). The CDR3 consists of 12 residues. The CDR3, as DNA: TGTGCCAGCAAAAAGGGGAATGAAAAACTGTTTTTT. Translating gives CASKKGNEKLFF.

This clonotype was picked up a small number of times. CDR3 DNA sequence: TGTGCCAGCAGTTGGGGACTTCGGACGGGTGAGCAGTTCTTC. It encodes CASSWGLRTGEQFF. The rearrangement links TRBV12-3 or TRBV12-4 to TRBJ2-1; TRBD2 might be the D (6 bases). The CDR3 extends over 14 amino acids. V was trimmed by 4 bases and J by 9 bases, leaving 16 bases between them.

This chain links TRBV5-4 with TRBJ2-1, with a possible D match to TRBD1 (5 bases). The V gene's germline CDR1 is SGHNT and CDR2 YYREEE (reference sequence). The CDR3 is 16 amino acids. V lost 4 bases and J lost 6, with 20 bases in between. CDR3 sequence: CASSPGPAGFVNEQFF. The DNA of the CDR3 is TGTGCCAGCAGCCCTGGGCCGGCAGGGTTCGTCAATGAGCAGTTCTTC.

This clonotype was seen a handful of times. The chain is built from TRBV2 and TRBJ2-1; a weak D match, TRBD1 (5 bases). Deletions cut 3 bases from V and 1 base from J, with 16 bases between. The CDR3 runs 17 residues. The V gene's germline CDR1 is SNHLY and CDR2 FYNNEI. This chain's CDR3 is CASSEGYRIPSYNEQFF. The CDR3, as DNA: TGTGCCAGCAGTGAGGGGTACAGGATACCTTCCTACAATGAGCAGTTCTTC.

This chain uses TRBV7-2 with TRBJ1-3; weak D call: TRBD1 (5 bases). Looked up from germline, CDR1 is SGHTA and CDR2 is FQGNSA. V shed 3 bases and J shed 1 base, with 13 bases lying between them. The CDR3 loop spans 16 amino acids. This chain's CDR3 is CASSLMLGVSGNTIYF. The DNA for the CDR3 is TGTGCCAGCAGCTTGATGCTAGGGGTATCTGGAAACACCATATATTTT.

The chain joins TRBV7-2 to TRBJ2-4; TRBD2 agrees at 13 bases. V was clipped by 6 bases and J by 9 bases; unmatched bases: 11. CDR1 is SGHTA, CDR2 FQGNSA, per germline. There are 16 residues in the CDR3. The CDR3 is CASRLTSGRGLSIQYF. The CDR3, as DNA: TGTGCCAGCAGATTAACTAGCGGGAGGGGTTTAAGCATTCAGTACTTC.

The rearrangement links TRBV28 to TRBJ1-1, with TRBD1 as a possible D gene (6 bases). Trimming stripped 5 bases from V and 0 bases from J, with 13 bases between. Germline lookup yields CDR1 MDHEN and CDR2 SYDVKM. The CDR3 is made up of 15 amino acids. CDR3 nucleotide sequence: TGTGCCAGCAGTCCGGATAGGGGGGTGAACACTGAAGCTTTCTTT. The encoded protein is CASSPDRGVNTEAFF.

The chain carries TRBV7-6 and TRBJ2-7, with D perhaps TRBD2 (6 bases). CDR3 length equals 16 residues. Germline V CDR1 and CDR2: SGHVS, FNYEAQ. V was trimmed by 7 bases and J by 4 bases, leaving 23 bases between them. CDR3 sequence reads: CASTDTPRLDPYEQYV. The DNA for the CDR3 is TGTGCCAGCACCGATACCCCAAGACTAGACCCTTACGAGCAGTACGTC.

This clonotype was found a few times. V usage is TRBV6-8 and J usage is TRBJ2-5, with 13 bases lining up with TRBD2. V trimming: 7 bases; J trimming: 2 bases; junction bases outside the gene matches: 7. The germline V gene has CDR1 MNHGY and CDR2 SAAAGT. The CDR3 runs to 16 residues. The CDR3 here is CASTRTSGSNQETQYF. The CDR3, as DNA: TGTGCCAGCACCCGGACTAGCGGGAGTAATCAAGAGACCCAGTACTTC.

The CDR3 is CASSLGSGRAKETQYF. CDR3 DNA: TGTGCCAGCAGCTTAGGTAGCGGGAGGGCAAAAGAGACCCAGTACTTC. The V call is TRBV7-6, the J call TRBJ2-5, with 11 bases that match TRBD2. V gave up 1 base and J gave up 3 bases; unmatched junction bases: 4. Germline V CDR1 and CDR2: SGHVS, FNYEAQ. The CDR3 runs to 16 residues.

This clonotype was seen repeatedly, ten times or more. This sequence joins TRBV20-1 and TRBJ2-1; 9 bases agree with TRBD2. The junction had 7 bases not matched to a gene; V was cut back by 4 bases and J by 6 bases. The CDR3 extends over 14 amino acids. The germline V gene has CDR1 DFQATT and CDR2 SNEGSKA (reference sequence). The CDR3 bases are TGCAGTGCTATAGCGGGAGTCACCGGCAATGAGCAGTTCTTC. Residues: CSAIAGVTGNEQFF.

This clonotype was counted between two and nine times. CDR3 nucleotide sequence: TGTGCCAGCCGGAGACAATCCGGGGAAAAACTGTTTTTT. Its protein is CASRRQSGEKLFF. This chain joins TRBV6-1 and TRBJ1-4; D remains unclear. This CDR3 spans 13 amino acids. Per germline, CDR1 MNHNS and CDR2 SASEGT. The germline V and J ends were trimmed by 8 bases and 8 bases, with 15 bases remaining between them.

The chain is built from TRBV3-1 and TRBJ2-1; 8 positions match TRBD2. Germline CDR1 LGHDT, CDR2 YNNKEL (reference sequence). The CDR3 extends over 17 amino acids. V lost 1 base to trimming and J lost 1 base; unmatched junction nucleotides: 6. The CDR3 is CASSQVPAGASYNEQFF. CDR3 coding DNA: TGTGCCAGCAGCCAAGTACCAGCGGGAGCGTCCTACAATGAGCAGTTCTTC.

CDR3 protein: CASKLKREVGEQFF. The CDR3 coding sequence is TGTGCCAGTAAACTCAAGCGGGAGGTTGGTGAGCAGTTCTTC. The rearrangement joins TRBV19 to TRBJ2-1; 9 nucleotides match TRBD2. The germline CDR1 and CDR2 sequences are LNHDA and SQIVND (reference sequence). CDR3 length equals 14 residues. V lost 7 bases, J lost 9 bases, and 10 bases stayed unmatched.

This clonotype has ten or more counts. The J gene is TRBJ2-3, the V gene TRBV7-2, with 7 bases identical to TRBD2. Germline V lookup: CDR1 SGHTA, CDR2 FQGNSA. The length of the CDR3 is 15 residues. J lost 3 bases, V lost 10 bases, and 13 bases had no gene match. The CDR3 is CATTTGRGVTDTQYF. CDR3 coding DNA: TGTGCCACCACAACGGGTCGGGGGGTGACAGATACGCAGTATTTT.

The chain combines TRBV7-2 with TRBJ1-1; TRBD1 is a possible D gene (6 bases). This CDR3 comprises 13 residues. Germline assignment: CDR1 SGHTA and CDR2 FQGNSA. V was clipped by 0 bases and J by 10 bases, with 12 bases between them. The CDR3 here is CASSLATGGAAFF. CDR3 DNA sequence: TGTGCCAGCAGCTTAGCGACGGGGGGGGCAGCTTTCTTT.

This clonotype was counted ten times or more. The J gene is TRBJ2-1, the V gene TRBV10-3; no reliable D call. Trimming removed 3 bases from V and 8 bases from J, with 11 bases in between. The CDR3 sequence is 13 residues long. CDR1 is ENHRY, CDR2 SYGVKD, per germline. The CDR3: CAISDHLTDEQFF. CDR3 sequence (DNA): TGTGCCATCAGTGACCATCTGACCGATGAGCAGTTCTTC.

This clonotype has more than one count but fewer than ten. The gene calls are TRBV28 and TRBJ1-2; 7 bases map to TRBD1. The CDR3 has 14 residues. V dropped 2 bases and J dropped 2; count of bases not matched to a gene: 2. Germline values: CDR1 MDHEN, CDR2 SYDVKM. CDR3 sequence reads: CASSLDRVNYGYTF. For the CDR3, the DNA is TGTGCCAGCAGTTTAGACAGGGTAAACTATGGCTACACCTTC.